Described below is a single T cell receptor beta chain sequence and its context. The table lists this clonotype with many counts. The antigen it recognizes is unknown. Base qualities are not provided; no much larger clone lies one nucleotide away. This sample stems from a study of naive and memory T cell subsets (dated by TCRdb to about 2017). In terms of the full investigation: In the figure summarizing the skin biopsy and whole blood samples, some 10 blood donors, 7 tuberculin skin test biopsies and 3 saline control biopsies were reported. PCR2 was typically performed as a SYBR Green qPCR that was stopped at a set threshold, although end-point PCR (around 6 cycles) could be used instead for low-input samples.

The paper as a whole reports these results and caveats: The potential sensitivity of the RNA-based method to TCR transcript changes with T cell activation and differentiation was acknowledged.

The CDR1 and CDR2 encoded by the germline V gene (reference sequence) are SEHNR and FQNEAQ. The CDR3 starts with the cysteine, ends with the phenylalanine, and has 18 residues. Only the CDR3 DNA is retained, 54 bases long and in frame from the first base. Trimming accounts for 2 bases at V and 2 bases at J, while the number of junction bases matched to no gene is 12. Library creation used 5' RACE. Four rounds of PCR, run with the SP2 primer together with nested alpha and beta constant region primers, were used to amplify the ligated cDNA. TCR RNA was reverse transcribed with SuperScript IV using alpha and beta constant region primers for the blood and skin samples. An oligonucleotide carrying the Illumina SP2 primer and a UMI was ligated to the 3' end of the cDNA by means of T4 RNA ligase 1. To prevent hairpin formation, the 12-nucleotide UMI was made up of two random hexamers with an eight-base spacer between them. TCR alpha and beta chain libraries were processed separately from the second PCR onward, with dual indexing for multiplexing. After pooling, the indexed libraries were analyzed by capillary electrophoresis and sequenced on either an Illumina MiSeq or NextSeq. PhiX DNA at about 5-7% was added to the libraries to raise base diversity and improve cluster recognition. On the authors' methods: Demultiplexor pulled UMIs out of read 2, joined the UMIs with the TCR sequence from read 1, and separated reads according to sample indices. V and J genes and V-J junctions were identified by Decombinator, and each TCR was assigned a five-part identifier that included V and J deletions. Collapsinator relied on UMIs to correct both sequencing errors and PCR amplification heterogeneity, producing a UMI-based abundance for each TCR. Identifiers were converted to nucleotide sequence by CDR3Translator and translated to amino acids, and CDR3 regions were extracted on the basis of terminal motifs. Error-corrected alpha and beta TCR counts from blood and skin were compared after normalization to input RNA amount. TCRdb trimmed the raw reads at Q25, called clones with MiXCR and kept productive beta chains. Entries that share a CDR3 protein sequence are merged under the most common genes and DNA. Clone size and V and J calls follow TCRdb, not the original study. The sample data list 58,000 or so distinct CDR3 sequences, and around 7.3% of these were observed just once. The ten largest clones add up to 9.8% of the sample.

A robust, sensitive protocol for the amplification, sequencing and analysis of TCRs was described in the study, in which 3' ligation of a UMI-containing oligonucleotide to TCR cDNA was used. For whole blood analysis, less than 3 ml of peripheral blood was collected from healthy adult volunteers into Tempus tubes, and RNA was extracted following the manufacturer's instructions. Before reverse transcription, total RNA that had not been cell sorted was treated with RQ1 DNase, with a target input of 1 to 1000 ng. Libraries were prepared from skin biopsies and whole blood to test how robust the pipeline was in samples where T cells are a minority population.

This TCR came from a female donor in good health. The chain was built from TRBV7-9 and TRBJ1-5, with 7 junctional bases fitting TRBD1. The DNA is as follows: TGTGCCAGCAGCTTACGTGCCGGGACAGAGCTTCGCAATCAGCCCCAGCATTTT. This is translated as CASSLRAGTELRNQPQHF. Reference TRBV7-9 and TRBJ1-5 genes cover what lies past the CDR3, so the full variable domain is DTGVSQNPRHKITKRGQNVTFRCDPISEHNRLYWYRQTLGQGPEFLTYFQNEAQLEKSRLLSDRFSAERPKGSFSTLEIQRTEQGDSAMYLCASSLRAGTELRNQPQHFGDGTRLSIL.